A selection of T cell receptor beta chains follows, all from one sample in a study of cytomegalovirus exposure and HLA in healthy donors. Some clones are missing from TCRdb's copy, which holds only in-frame ones; the method was immunoSEQ multiplex PCR. In the table there are over 150,000 clones, 70% to 85% of which are singletons. Sequenced sample: PBMCs. Source of these receptors: a girl aged 2-15 years in good health and CMV-seropositive. CDR3s include the opening cysteine and the closing phenylalanine or tryptophan. Fields, in order: CDR3 DNA, CDR3 protein, clone size, V gene, J gene, D gene. D genes are given only for firm matches. Clone size is shown for a subset of rows, as once, few, many or a class of expanded clone.

CDR3nt: TGTGCCAGCAGCCGGACCGGGACAGGGGGCGACAGATCGGATACGCAGTATTTT
CDR3aa: CASSRTGTGGDRSDTQYF
abundance: .
v_gene: TRBV28
j_gene: TRBJ2-3
d_gene: TRBD1

CDR3nt: TGTGCCAGCGGGGGGTCCTACAATGAGCAGTTCTTC
CDR3aa: CASGGSYNEQFF
abundance: .
v_gene: TRBV11-3
j_gene: TRBJ2-1
d_gene: .

CDR3nt: TGTGCCAGCAGTTACTTCACCGGGTCCTTAGGAAACACCATATATTTT
CDR3aa: CASSYFTGSLGNTIYF
abundance: .
v_gene: TRBV6-6
j_gene: TRBJ1-3
d_gene: .

CDR3nt: TGTGCCAGCACTACCGTAGGACAGGGGGCCTACGAGCAGTACTTC
CDR3aa: CASTTVGQGAYEQYF
abundance: few
v_gene: TRBV6-5
j_gene: TRBJ2-7
d_gene: TRBD1

CDR3nt: TGTGCCAGCAGTTTATTCGGGACAGGACCGATTTCGGGTTACGAGCAGTACTTC
CDR3aa: CASSLFGTGPISGYEQYF
abundance: .
v_gene: TRBV27
j_gene: TRBJ2-7
d_gene: TRBD1

CDR3nt: TGTGCCAGCAGTGAAGTCCTAGCGGGAGGACAAGAGACCCAGTACTTC
CDR3aa: CASSEVLAGGQETQYF
abundance: .
v_gene: TRBV6-1
j_gene: TRBJ2-5
d_gene: TRBD2

CDR3nt: TGCGCCAGCAGCCAAGTCCAAGAGGAGCAGTTCTTC
CDR3aa: CASSQVQEEQFF
abundance: .
v_gene: TRBV4-1
j_gene: TRBJ2-1
d_gene: .

CDR3nt: TGCGCCAGCCGCACTGATGGGCAGACCTACGAGCAGTACTTC
CDR3aa: CASRTDGQTYEQYF
abundance: .
v_gene: TRBV5-1
j_gene: TRBJ2-7
d_gene: .

CDR3nt: TGTGCCAGCAGCCCTGGGACGGGACTCAATGAGCAGTTCTTC
CDR3aa: CASSPGTGLNEQFF
abundance: .
v_gene: TRBV11-2
j_gene: TRBJ2-1
d_gene: .

CDR3nt: TGTGCCACCAGCACTAGGGGCAGAGGGGGACCTGAAAAACTGTTTTTT
CDR3aa: CATSTRGRGGPEKLFF
abundance: .
v_gene: TRBV15
j_gene: TRBJ1-4
d_gene: .

CDR3nt: TGTGCCAGCAGTTGGACAGAAGATGAAGAGACCCAGTACTTC
CDR3aa: CASSWTEDEETQYF
abundance: .
v_gene: TRBV6-5
j_gene: TRBJ2-5
d_gene: .

CDR3nt: TGTGCCAGCAGCCCCCAGGGTTACACCATATATTTT
CDR3aa: CASSPQGYTIYF
abundance: .
v_gene: TRBV6-1
j_gene: TRBJ1-3
d_gene: .

CDR3nt: TGTGCCAGTAGTCCCCGGACAGGCGGTCAGCCCCAGCATTTT
CDR3aa: CASSPRTGGQPQHF
abundance: .
v_gene: TRBV19
j_gene: TRBJ1-5
d_gene: TRBD1

CDR3nt: TGTGCCAGCAGCACCAGACAGGCATCACCCCTCCACTTT
CDR3aa: CASSTRQASPLHF
abundance: .
v_gene: TRBV27
j_gene: TRBJ1-6
d_gene: .

CDR3nt: TGCGCCAGCAGCTTGGTCTCCGCTACCTACGAGCAGTACTTC
CDR3aa: CASSLVSATYEQYF
abundance: .
v_gene: TRBV5-1
j_gene: TRBJ2-7
d_gene: .

CDR3nt: TGTGCCAGCAGCGTCCTTACAGGGGGCAGTTTCAATGAGCAGTTCTTC
CDR3aa: CASSVLTGGSFNEQFF
abundance: .
v_gene: TRBV9
j_gene: TRBJ2-1
d_gene: TRBD1

CDR3nt: TGTGCCAGCATGGTGGCGGGAGCTATCAATGAGCAGTTCTTC
CDR3aa: CASMVAGAINEQFF
abundance: .
v_gene: TRBV6-5
j_gene: TRBJ2-1
d_gene: TRBD2

CDR3nt: TGTGCCAGCAGCTTCCCAAATGGAGGGCGGGAGACCCAGTACTTC
CDR3aa: CASSFPNGGRETQYF
abundance: .
v_gene: TRBV5-4
j_gene: TRBJ2-5
d_gene: .

CDR3nt: TGTGCCTGGAGTGTCCCACGAGCGGGAGCTCGGGAGACCCAGTACTTC
CDR3aa: CAWSVPRAGARETQYF
abundance: .
v_gene: TRBV30
j_gene: TRBJ2-5
d_gene: TRBD2

CDR3nt: TGCGCCAGCAGCCAAGAGCCCGCAGTCCTCTATGGCTACACCTTC
CDR3aa: CASSQEPAVLYGYTF
abundance: .
v_gene: TRBV4-1
j_gene: TRBJ1-2
d_gene: .

CDR3nt: TGTGCCAGCAGCGATCGACAGGGACAGCCCGGGACTGAAGCTTTCTTT
CDR3aa: CASSDRQGQPGTEAFF
abundance: .
v_gene: TRBV9
j_gene: TRBJ1-1
d_gene: TRBD1

CDR3nt: TGTGCCAGCAGTTTCGGAATCCCCGGGACAGAATCTTCCGAGGATGAAAAACTGTTTTTT
CDR3aa: CASSFGIPGTESSEDEKLFF
abundance: .
v_gene: TRBV28
j_gene: TRBJ1-4
d_gene: TRBD1

CDR3nt: TGCAGCGTTGTGAGGGACACTGAAGCTTTCTTT
CDR3aa: CSVVRDTEAFF
abundance: .
v_gene: TRBV29-1
j_gene: TRBJ1-1
d_gene: .

CDR3nt: TGTGCCAGCAGCGTAGGACTAGCGCTGGAAGACACGCAGTATTTT
CDR3aa: CASSVGLALEDTQYF
abundance: .
v_gene: TRBV9
j_gene: TRBJ2-3
d_gene: TRBD2

CDR3nt: TGTGCCAGCAGCTTACCCTATGATGAGACCCAGTACTTC
CDR3aa: CASSLPYDETQYF
abundance: .
v_gene: TRBV7-6
j_gene: TRBJ2-5
d_gene: .

CDR3nt: TGCAGTGCTTGGAGACGGGAGACCCAGTACTTC
CDR3aa: CSAWRRETQYF
abundance: .
v_gene: TRBV20-1
j_gene: TRBJ2-5
d_gene: .

CDR3nt: TGTGCCAGCAGCACGGGACTAGCAGGCGAGCAGTACTTC
CDR3aa: CASSTGLAGEQYF
abundance: .
v_gene: TRBV11-2
j_gene: TRBJ2-7
d_gene: TRBD2

CDR3nt: TGCGCCAGCAGCCAATTTCAGGGAATGAACACTGAAGCTTTCTTT
CDR3aa: CASSQFQGMNTEAFF
abundance: .
v_gene: TRBV4-1
j_gene: TRBJ1-1
d_gene: .

CDR3nt: TGTGCCAGCGGGGGGTTAAACGAGCAGTACTTC
CDR3aa: CASGGLNEQYF
abundance: .
v_gene: TRBV6-5
j_gene: TRBJ2-7
d_gene: .

CDR3nt: TGTGCCAGCAGTTTACAGGGGGATGGCTACACCTTC
CDR3aa: CASSLQGDGYTF
abundance: .
v_gene: TRBV6-6
j_gene: TRBJ1-2
d_gene: TRBD1

CDR3nt: TGTGCCAGCAGCTCCTTAAGAGGGAGAGACAATGAGCAGTTCTTC
CDR3aa: CASSSLRGRDNEQFF
abundance: .
v_gene: TRBV4-2
j_gene: TRBJ2-1
d_gene: .

CDR3nt: TGTGCCACCAGGGACAGGCTCTCCTACGAGCAGTACTTC
CDR3aa: CATRDRLSYEQYF
abundance: .
v_gene: TRBV27
j_gene: TRBJ2-7
d_gene: TRBD1

CDR3nt: TGTGCCAGCAGCACCCGGGTCTCTGGGGATACGCAGTATTTT
CDR3aa: CASSTRVSGDTQYF
abundance: .
v_gene: TRBV5-4
j_gene: TRBJ2-3
d_gene: .

CDR3nt: TGTGCCAGCTCACCACTAGCCCCTAGCTCCTACAATGAGCAGTTCTTC
CDR3aa: CASSPLAPSSYNEQFF
abundance: .
v_gene: TRBV18
j_gene: TRBJ2-1
d_gene: .

CDR3nt: TGCGCCAGCACCCCCGGGACAGCGTACAATGAGCAGTTCTTC
CDR3aa: CASTPGTAYNEQFF
abundance: .
v_gene: TRBV5-1
j_gene: TRBJ2-1
d_gene: TRBD1

CDR3nt: TGTGCCAGCAGTTACTCCAGAACTAGCAGGGAGACCCAGTACTTC
CDR3aa: CASSYSRTSRETQYF
abundance: .
v_gene: TRBV6-6
j_gene: TRBJ2-5
d_gene: .

CDR3nt: TGCGCCAGCAGTCGGGACTACTCAATGGGGGATACGCAGTATTTT
CDR3aa: CASSRDYSMGDTQYF
abundance: .
v_gene: TRBV5-1
j_gene: TRBJ2-3
d_gene: TRBD2

CDR3nt: TGTGCCAGCAGACAGAGCACGAACTATGGCTACACCTTC
CDR3aa: CASRQSTNYGYTF
abundance: .
v_gene: TRBV6-5
j_gene: TRBJ1-2
d_gene: .

CDR3nt: TGTGCCAGCAGTCCTTCTGGGGGGTCTATCAATGAGCAGTTCTTC
CDR3aa: CASSPSGGSINEQFF
abundance: .
v_gene: TRBV5-6
j_gene: TRBJ2-1
d_gene: .

CDR3nt: TGTGCCAGGGGACCTCCGGGGGGCTATGGCTACACCTTC
CDR3aa: CARGPPGGYGYTF
abundance: .
v_gene: TRBV19
j_gene: TRBJ1-2
d_gene: .

CDR3nt: TGTGCCAGTAAACCCTGGGACAGGAGCACAGATACGCAGTATTTT
CDR3aa: CASKPWDRSTDTQYF
abundance: .
v_gene: TRBV19
j_gene: TRBJ2-3
d_gene: TRBD1

CDR3nt: TGTGCCAGTAGCATGACAGGGGGCGTGAATGAAGCTTTCTTT
CDR3aa: CASSMTGGVNEAFF
abundance: .
v_gene: TRBV19
j_gene: TRBJ1-1
d_gene: TRBD1

CDR3nt: TGTGCCAGTAGCCTCGGAGGAAGATCAAGGTGGGGCTACACCTTC
CDR3aa: CASSLGGRSRWGYTF
abundance: .
v_gene: TRBV19
j_gene: TRBJ1-2
d_gene: .

CDR3nt: TGTGCCAGTAGAGCCTCGGGGGGCATCTCCTACGAGCAGTACTTC
CDR3aa: CASRASGGISYEQYF
abundance: .
v_gene: TRBV19
j_gene: TRBJ2-7
d_gene: .

CDR3nt: TGTGCCAGCAGCTCACCGGTGGTCAATGAGCAGTTCTTC
CDR3aa: CASSSPVVNEQFF
abundance: .
v_gene: TRBV7-2
j_gene: TRBJ2-1
d_gene: .

CDR3nt: TGTGCCAGCAGCCAACAAGGACAGGGTAGGGTAAACTATGGCTACACCTTC
CDR3aa: CASSQQGQGRVNYGYTF
abundance: .
v_gene: TRBV4-2
j_gene: TRBJ1-2
d_gene: TRBD1

CDR3nt: TGTGCCAGTAGACCCGGGACAGGGGTTGTCTATGGCTACACCTTC
CDR3aa: CASRPGTGVVYGYTF
abundance: .
v_gene: TRBV19
j_gene: TRBJ1-2
d_gene: TRBD1

CDR3nt: TGTGCCAGCAGGCCCGGGACAGACCTAGAAGCTTTCTTT
CDR3aa: CASRPGTDLEAFF
abundance: .
v_gene: TRBV11-1
j_gene: TRBJ1-1
d_gene: TRBD1

CDR3nt: TGCGCCAGCAGCTTGGCCCAGCCGGGAGGGACAGATACGCAGTATTTT
CDR3aa: CASSLAQPGGTDTQYF
abundance: .
v_gene: TRBV5-1
j_gene: TRBJ2-3
d_gene: TRBD2

CDR3nt: TGTGCCAGCAGCTCCTGGACAGGGAACACTGAAGCTTTCTTT
CDR3aa: CASSSWTGNTEAFF
abundance: once
v_gene: TRBV11-3
j_gene: TRBJ1-1
d_gene: TRBD1